These 5 T cell receptor beta chains originate from one sample sequenced in a study of OX40 agonist ivuxolimab in advanced cancers. TCRdb keeps only in-frame clones here, not all; method: immunoSEQ multiplex PCR. Altogether about 59,000 clones are present, roughly 84% being singletons, with the ten largest covering roughly 2%. The sample consisted of CD4+ or CD8+ T cells sorted from blood, taken in a trial of the OX40 agonist ivuxolimab. The source is an adult with an advanced solid tumor such as melanoma, head and neck, liver or kidney cancer.

The V gene is TRBV10-1, the J gene TRBJ1-1, with 7 bases lining up with TRBD1. Germline values: CDR1 WNHNN, CDR2 SYGVQD (reference sequence). The CDR3 spans 16 residues. The trim removed 4 bases at V and 5 bases at J, leaving 13 bases unmatched. The DNA of the CDR3 is TGCGCCAGCAGTGGGGTGCAGGACAGGTCGGGGACTGAAGCTTTCTTT. Its translation is CASSGVQDRSGTEAFF.

This chain uses TRBV5-1 with TRBJ1-2; D ambiguous. This CDR3 is 14 amino acids long. Per the germline V gene, CDR1 is SGHRS and CDR2 is YFSETQ. V was trimmed by 0 bases and J by 8 bases, leaving 14 bases between them. The chain's CDR3 is CASSLVVRALGYTF. The CDR3, as DNA: TGCGCCAGCAGCTTGGTGGTCCGGGCCCTGGGCTACACCTTC.

This chain connects TRBV6-1 to TRBJ1-6; D is unclear. There are 12 residues in the CDR3. Germline loops: CDR1 MNHNS, CDR2 SASEGT. The V gene lost 3 bases and the J gene lost 14 bases, with 11 bases spanning the gap. The CDR3 DNA follows: TGTGCCAGCAGTGAGCCTAATTCGGCCCTCCACTTT. This gives the protein CASSEPNSALHF.

This clone was counted only a few times. The rearrangement joins TRBV6-1 to TRBJ2-5, with TRBD1 as a possible D gene (6 bases). V was clipped by 5 bases and J by 3 bases, with 7 bases between them. Germline CDR1 MNHNS, CDR2 SASEGT. This CDR3 has 12 residues. The CDR3 loop is CASSQGKETQYF. The CDR3 DNA reads as TGTGCCAGCAGTCAGGGGAAAGAGACCCAGTACTTC.

The V and J genes are TRBV28 and TRBJ2-7; D may be TRBD2 (5 bases). From germline, CDR1 is MDHEN and CDR2 SYDVKM. The CDR3 is 12 amino acids. Trimming removed 1 base from V and 7 bases from J, with 8 bases in between. CDR3 loop: CASSLLGREQYF. DNA of the CDR3: TGTGCCAGCAGTTTATTGGGGAGAGAGCAGTACTTC.